A selection of T cell receptor beta chains follows, all from one sample in a study of blood T cell repertoires in COVID-19. Sequencing used immunoSEQ multiplex PCR; TCRdb keeps in-frame clones, though not all of them. The sample has 170,000 or so clones; more than 80% are singletons. Sequencing used PBMCs or T cells enriched from blood (not recorded which). The receptors were gathered from a man aged 35-49 years who had recovered from COVID-19. The CDR3 runs from the conserved cysteine through the conserved F or W.

CASSLWSTAKEAFF	TRBV7-6	TRBJ1-1
CAWSETGSGNTIYF	TRBV30	TRBJ1-3
CASGSYRNEQFF	TRBV19	TRBJ2-1
CASSESSSNQPQHF	TRBV2	TRBJ1-5
CSVVHLNTEAFF	TRBV29-1	TRBJ1-1
CASSSGVLYGYTF	TRBV27	TRBJ1-2
CASTFLRSNYGYTF	TRBV28	TRBJ1-2
CASRGVLSYGYTF	TRBV6-5	TRBJ1-2
CAWISRRDRGSEQYF	TRBV30	TRBJ2-7
CASSESPGRLEPQHF	TRBV6-1	TRBJ1-5
CAISEEISYEQYF	TRBV10-3	TRBJ2-7
CASSLAGEGTDTQYF	TRBV27	TRBJ2-3
CASSLGSGLGQPQETQYF	TRBV7-9	TRBJ2-5
CAWSVIFSGEGKLFF	TRBV30	TRBJ1-4